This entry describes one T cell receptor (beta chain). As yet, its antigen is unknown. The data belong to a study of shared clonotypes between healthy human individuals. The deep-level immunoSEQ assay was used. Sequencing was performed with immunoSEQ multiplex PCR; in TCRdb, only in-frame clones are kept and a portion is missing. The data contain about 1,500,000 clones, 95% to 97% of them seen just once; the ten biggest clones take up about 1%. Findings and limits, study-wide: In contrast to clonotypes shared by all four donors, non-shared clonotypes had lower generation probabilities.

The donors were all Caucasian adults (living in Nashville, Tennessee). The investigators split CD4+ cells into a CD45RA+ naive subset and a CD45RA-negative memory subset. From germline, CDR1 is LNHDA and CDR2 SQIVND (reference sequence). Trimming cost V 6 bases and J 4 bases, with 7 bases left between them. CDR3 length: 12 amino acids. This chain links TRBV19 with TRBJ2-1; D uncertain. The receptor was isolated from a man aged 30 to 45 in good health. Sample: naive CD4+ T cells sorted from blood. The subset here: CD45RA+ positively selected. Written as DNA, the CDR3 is TGTGCCAGTAGCGTAGGTTACAATGAGCAGTTCTTC. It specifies CASSVGYNEQFF.